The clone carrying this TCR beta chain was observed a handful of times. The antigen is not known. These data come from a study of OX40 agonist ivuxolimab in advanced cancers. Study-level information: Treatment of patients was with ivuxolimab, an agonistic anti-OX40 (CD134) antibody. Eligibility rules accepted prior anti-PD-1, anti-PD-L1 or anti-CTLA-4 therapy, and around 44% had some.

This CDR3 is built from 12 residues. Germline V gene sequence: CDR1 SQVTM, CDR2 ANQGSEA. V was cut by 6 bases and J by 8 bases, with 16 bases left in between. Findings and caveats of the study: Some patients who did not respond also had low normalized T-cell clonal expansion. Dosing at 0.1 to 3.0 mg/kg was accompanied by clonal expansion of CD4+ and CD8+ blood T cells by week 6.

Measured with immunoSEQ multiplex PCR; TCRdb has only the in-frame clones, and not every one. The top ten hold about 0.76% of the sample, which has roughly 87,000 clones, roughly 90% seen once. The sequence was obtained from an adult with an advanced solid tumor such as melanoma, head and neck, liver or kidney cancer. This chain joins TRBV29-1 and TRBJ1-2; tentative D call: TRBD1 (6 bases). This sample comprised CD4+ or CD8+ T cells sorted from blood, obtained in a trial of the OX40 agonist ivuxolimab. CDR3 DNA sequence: TGCAGCGTGGGGGGCAGTTACGACGGCTACACCTTC. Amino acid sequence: CSVGGSYDGYTF.